These T cell receptor beta chains were read from a single sample in a study of cytomegalovirus exposure and HLA in healthy donors. TCRdb's copy holds only in-frame clones and misses some; the assay was immunoSEQ multiplex PCR. The table records around 130,000 clones, about three fifths of them present only once. The specimen sequenced was PBMCs. These receptors all come from a male donor in good health and CMV-seronegative. CDR3s include the opening cysteine and the closing phenylalanine or tryptophan. The D gene is left open where the match is weak. Only part of the rows carry a size: once, few, many, or a class if the clone is expanded.

CDR3 protein	CDR3 DNA	clone size	D gene	V gene	J gene
CASRSAGNYGYTF	TGTGCCAGCAGGTCGGCAGGAAACTATGGCTACACCTTC	.	.	TRBV7-8	TRBJ1-2
CASGSGQYYEQYF	TGTGCTAGTGGTTCGGGACAGTACTACGAGCAGTACTTC	.	TRBD1	TRBV12-5	TRBJ2-7
CASSPGTAGYTGELFF	TGTGCCAGCAGCCCTGGGACAGCGGGTTACACCGGGGAGCTGTTTTTT	once	.	TRBV5-4	TRBJ2-2
CASSRKTGTRLEQYF	TGTGCCAGCAGCAGGAAGACCGGGACTAGGCTTGAGCAGTACTTC	.	.	TRBV21-1	TRBJ2-7
CASVRAETNEKLFF	TGTGCCAGCGTGCGGGCGGAGACTAATGAAAAACTGTTTTTT	.	.	TRBV2	TRBJ1-4
CASIGGGKGEAFF	TGTGCCAGCATTGGGGGAGGCAAGGGTGAAGCTTTCTTT	.	.	TRBV6-1	TRBJ1-1
CASSLDAGAGGYTF	TGTGCCAGCAGCTTAGACGCAGGGGCAGGCGGCTACACCTTC	.	.	TRBV7-6	TRBJ1-2
CASSLLGTRRHTEAFF	TGTGCCAGCAGTTTATTAGGCACGAGGAGGCACACTGAAGCTTTCTTT	.	.	TRBV28	TRBJ1-1
CASSPRTGVPPEQYF	TGCGCCAGCAGCCCGCGGACAGGGGTCCCCCCCGAGCAGTACTTC	.	TRBD1	TRBV5-1	TRBJ2-7
CATSRDLTAGGRSRDPYEQYF	TGTGCCACCAGCAGAGATCTCACAGCGGGGGGACGAAGCCGAGACCCCTACGAGCAGTACTTC	few	TRBD2	TRBV15	TRBJ2-7
CASRTSGGHPKETQYF	TGTGCCAGCAGAACTAGCGGGGGGCATCCAAAAGAGACCCAGTACTTC	.	TRBD2	TRBV2	TRBJ2-5
CASSEEGRGPQHF	TGTGCCAGCAGTGAAGAGGGGAGGGGGCCCCAGCATTTT	.	.	TRBV2	TRBJ1-5